These 12 T cell receptor beta chains came from one sample sequenced in a study of T cells in Graves' hyperthyroidism and ophthalmopathy. RNA transcripts served as the template for amplifying TCR beta CDR3 regions. The HTBI primer set was used in a first-round RT-PCR of the TCR CDR3. One entry per CDR3 protein results from TCRdb running MiXCR on the multiplex PCR reads. The sample comprises about 260,000 distinct CDR3 sequences, about 15% of which are singletons, and approximately 30% rests with the top ten. The material sequenced was blood. These receptors came from a woman between 18 and 29 years old with Graves' ophthalmopathy.

At least ten counts were recorded for this clonotype. The chain is built from TRBV2 and TRBJ1-6; 10 nucleotides agree with TRBD1. Germline loops: CDR1 SNHLY, CDR2 FYNNEI. J was trimmed by 7 bases and V by 6 bases; bases with no gene match: 9. This CDR3 region has 16 residues. The CDR3 loop is CASRRDRGAANSPLHF. The CDR3 DNA sequence: TGTGCCAGCAGGAGGGACAGGGGAGCGGCGAATTCACCCCTCCACTTT.

This clonotype was found many times. The J gene is TRBJ2-7, the V gene TRBV20-1, with TRBD2 matching 8 bases. V gave up 6 bases and J gave up 2 bases; unmatched junction bases: 3. The CDR3 spans 12 residues. Germline V gene sequence: CDR1 DFQATT, CDR2 SNEGSKA (reference sequence). The CDR3 protein is CSASGRPYEQYF. The CDR3 region has the DNA TGCAGTGCGAGCGGGAGACCCTACGAGCAGTACTTC.

This clonotype has a count of ten or more. V and J are TRBV27 and TRBJ2-1; TRBD1 agrees at 7 bases. V dropped 5 bases and J dropped 2; count of bases not matched to a gene: 12. Germline-derived CDR1 and CDR2 are MNHEY and SMNVEV (reference sequence). The CDR3 contains 17 residues. Written as DNA, the CDR3 is TGTGCCAGCAGTCCCCACGACAGGGTGAGTACCTACAATGAGCAGTTCTTC. It yields the protein CASSPHDRVSTYNEQFF.

Many counts were recorded for this clonotype. V usage is TRBV20-1 and J usage is TRBJ2-5; D gene ambiguous. V was shortened by 1 base and J by 1 base, with 19 bases between the two germline ends. The CDR3 is 17 residues long. The germline gives CDR1 DFQATT, CDR2 SNEGSKA (reference sequence). The CDR3 spells CSARGSPLGVIQETQYF. The CDR3 nucleotides are TGCAGTGCTAGAGGTTCCCCTCTTGGGGTAATCCAAGAGACCCAGTACTTC.

This clonotype has a handful of counts. The CDR3 DNA reads TGTGCCAGTAGTATTTCTAGGGGCTTGAACACTGAAGCTTTCTTT. Its protein is CASSISRGLNTEAFF. V is TRBV19 and J is TRBJ1-1, with D possibly being TRBD1 (5 bases). This CDR3 is built from 15 residues. CDR1 LNHDA and CDR2 SQIVND come from the germline V gene (reference sequence). Trimming left V 3 bases short and J 0 bases short, with 11 bases between.

There are many counts of this clonotype. The rearrangement uses TRBV5-1 and TRBJ2-1; TRBD2 agrees at 10 bases. Trimming took 4 bases from V and 5 from J; bases not matched to a gene: 18. Germline V gene sequence: CDR1 SGHRS, CDR2 YFSETQ. The CDR3 runs to 19 residues. Written as DNA, the CDR3 is TGCGCCAGCAGCGGGGTGGCTAGCGGGAGTTTCCGGGATGACAATGAGCAGTTCTTC. Translated, it gives CASSGVASGSFRDDNEQFF.

The table lists this clonotype with a few counts. V usage is TRBV30 and J usage is TRBJ1-4; no definite D call. V lost 3 bases to trimming and J lost 8 bases, with 13 bases between them. Germline CDR1 and CDR2: GTSNPN and SVGIG (reference sequence). The CDR3 loop spans 13 amino acids. The CDR3 reads CAWSARRTEKLFF. For the CDR3, the DNA is TGTGCCTGGAGCGCCCGGAGAACCGAAAAACTGTTTTTT.

This clonotype has at least ten counts. The chain has TRBV12-3 or TRBV12-4 and TRBJ2-3; tentative D call: TRBD2 (5 bases). Trimming took 4 bases from V and 12 from J, leaving 17 bases between them. This CDR3 spans 13 amino acids. The CDR3 coding sequence is TGTGCCAGCAGTTCAACCATGGGAGAACCACAGTATTTT. Its protein product is CASSSTMGEPQYF.

The J gene is TRBJ1-5, the V gene TRBV4-2; D gene uncertain. The CDR3 consists of 15 residues. The germline CDR1 and CDR2 sequences are LGHNA and YNFKEQ. V was clipped by 0 bases and J by 3 bases, with 9 bases between them. The CDR3 loop is CASSQESGVNQPQHF. The CDR3 DNA sequence: TGTGCCAGCAGCCAAGAGTCTGGGGTCAATCAGCCCCAGCATTTT.

The chain recombines TRBV2 with TRBJ2-7; 16 nucleotides align to TRBD2. V lost 7 bases, J lost 6 bases, and 9 bases stayed unmatched. CDR1 and CDR2 from the germline V gene are SNHLY and FYNNEI. The CDR3 contains 16 residues. CDR3 amino acids: CASNSGTSGRASEQYF. DNA of the CDR3: TGTGCCAGCAATTCTGGGACTAGCGGGAGGGCTTCCGAGCAGTACTTC.

This clonotype was observed at least ten times. V usage is TRBV3-1 and J usage is TRBJ1-2; no definite D call. CDR3 size: 13 residues. Germline loops: CDR1 LGHDT, CDR2 YNNKEL (reference sequence). Trimming pared 4 bases from V and 0 bases from J, leaving 6 bases between. In DNA form, the CDR3 reads TGTGCCAGCAGCCCCTTTTCTAACTATGGCTACACCTTC. This translates into CASSPFSNYGYTF. The full variable domain, its missing parts supplied by reference TRBV3-1 and TRBJ1-2, is DTAVSQTPKYLVTQMGNDKSIKCEQNLGHDTMYWYKQDSKKFLKIMFSYNNKELIINETVPNRFSPKSPDKAHLNLHINSLELGDSAVYFCASSPFSNYGYTFGSGTRLTVV.

Ten or more counts support this clonotype. The chain recombines TRBV12-3 or TRBV12-4 with TRBJ1-1; D gene uncertain. Between the trimmed V and J ends, which lost 4 bases and 1 base, there was a span of 7 bases. The CDR3 sequence is 13 residues long. CDR3 coding DNA: TGTGCCAGCAGTTGGGGATGGAACACTGAAGCTTTCTTT. Protein: CASSWGWNTEAFF.